The sequence of this T cell receptor beta chain was determined in a study of human T cells and chemical hapten exposure (dated by TCRdb to 2020 to 2022). With respect to the entire study: Libraries were pooled for sequencing, and variation in per-sample TCR yields was attributed mainly to small differences in library volumes within the pool. In alopecia patients, the study followed how the peripheral blood TCR repertoire changed in vivo over primary and secondary sensitization to diphenylcyclopropenone (DPC), a hapten. Both TCR alpha and TCR beta chains were sequenced from each blood RNA sample.

To prepare the library, 5' RACE was applied. TCRdb records Illumina MiSeq as the sequencer. During library preparation, unique molecular identifiers were attached to individual cDNA molecules so that TCRs could be counted quantitatively and reproducibly. In the source study's methods: A median of about 89,000 TCRs per sample was observed, with a range of about 20,000 to 750,000. The Decombinator software suite was used to annotate the V, J and CDR3 of the TCR reads. To make PS versus PT1 abundance plots, every sample was subsampled to the same number of TCRs (28,000). Expanded TCRs were defined as absent before sensitization and observed at least eight times at the 2-week time point. Clones were called with MiXCR by TCRdb after fastp trimmed the public reads at Q25, and only in-frame beta chains were retained. Each CDR3 protein appears once, grouped with its most common genes and DNA. The V and J calls, along with clone size, are taken from TCRdb and not from the paper's own processing. The table for this sample lists under 150,000 distinct CDR3 sequences; roughly 18% of them were counted only once. In total, the top ten clones hold around 2.7% of the sample.

What the study reported, not specific to this receptor: Repeated subsampling changed both the strength of the expansion versus patch-test correlation and the threshold at which that correlation became significant. DPC sensitization did not change the number of TCRs with a frequency above 1 in 1000, and there was no evidence of changes in global repertoire structure.

The germline V gene supplies CDR1 MGHRA and CDR2 YSYEKL. Compared with germline, V lacks 4 bases and J lacks 8 bases; bases without a gene match: 15. From the cysteine through the phenylalanine, the CDR3 covers 16 amino acids. Here the CDR3 DNA is all that survives: 48 bases in frame from base 1. Total RNA was extracted from unfractionated whole blood collected in Tempus Blood RNA tubes. Four or five healthy volunteers acted as controls for TCR sequencing and had blood drawn at day 0, 2 weeks and 6 weeks. In its sample, this clonotype was seen many times. The antigen it binds to is not known. No base-level quality is on record; no much larger clone is a single base apart.

The clonotype originates from a human donor in good health. The chain joins TRBV4-1 to TRBJ2-7; 9 bases in between match TRBD2. This receptor carries the CDR3 CASSPSTSGLATKQYF. The nucleotide sequence reads as follows: TGCGCCAGCAGCCCATCGACTAGCGGATTAGCTACGAAGCAGTACTTC.